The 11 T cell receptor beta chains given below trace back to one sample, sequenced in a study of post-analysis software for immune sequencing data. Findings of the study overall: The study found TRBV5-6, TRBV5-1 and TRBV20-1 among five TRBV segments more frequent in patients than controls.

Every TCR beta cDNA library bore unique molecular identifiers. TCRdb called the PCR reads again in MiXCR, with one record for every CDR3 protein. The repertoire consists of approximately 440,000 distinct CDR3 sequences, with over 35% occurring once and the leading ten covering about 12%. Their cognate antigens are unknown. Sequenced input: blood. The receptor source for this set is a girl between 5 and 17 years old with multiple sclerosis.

In DNA form, the CDR3 reads TGCAGCGTTGAGAACAGCGTGGGTGTCGAGCAGTACTTC. Protein: CSVENSVGVEQYF. This chain uses TRBV29-1 with TRBJ2-7, with D unresolved. CDR3 length equals 13 residues. Trimming removed 3 bases from V and 6 bases from J, with 15 bases in between. Germline V gene sequence: CDR1 SQVTM, CDR2 ANQGSEA.

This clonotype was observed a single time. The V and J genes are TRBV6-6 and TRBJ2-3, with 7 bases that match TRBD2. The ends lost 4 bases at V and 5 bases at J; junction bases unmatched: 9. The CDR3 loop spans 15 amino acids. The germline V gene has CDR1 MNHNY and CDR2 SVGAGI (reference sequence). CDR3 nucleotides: TGTGCCAGCAGTTTGAGGCGGGAGTTGATAGATACGCAGTATTTT. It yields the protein CASSLRRELIDTQYF.

The DNA for the CDR3 is TGTGCCAGCAGGGCAAGTAGCAATCAGCCCCAGCATTTT. Translating gives CASRASSNQPQHF. The chain employs TRBV7-2 and TRBJ1-5; no clear D gene. Per germline, CDR1 SGHTA and CDR2 FQGNSA. Between the trimmed V and J ends, which lost 6 bases and 0 bases, there was a span of 6 bases. The CDR3 has 13 amino acids.

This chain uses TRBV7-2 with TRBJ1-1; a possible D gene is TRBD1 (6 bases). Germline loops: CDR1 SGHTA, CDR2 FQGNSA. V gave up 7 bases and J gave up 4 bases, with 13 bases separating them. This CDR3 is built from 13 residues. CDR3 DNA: TGTGCCAGCACGGAACAGGGCCGCACTGAAGCTTTCTTT. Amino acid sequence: CASTEQGRTEAFF.

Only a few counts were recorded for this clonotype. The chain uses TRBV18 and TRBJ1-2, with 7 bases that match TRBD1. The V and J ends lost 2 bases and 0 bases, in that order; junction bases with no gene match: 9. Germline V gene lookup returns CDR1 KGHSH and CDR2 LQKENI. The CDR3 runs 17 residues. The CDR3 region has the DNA TGTGCCAGCTCACCAAATCTTCCGGGACAGACTAACTATGGCTACACCTTC. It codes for CASSPNLPGQTNYGYTF.

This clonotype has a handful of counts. The CDR3 coding sequence is TGTGCCAGCAGCCCCGAGGAAGGGAGCTACGAGCAGTACTTC. Translation: CASSPEEGSYEQYF. V and J are TRBV5-5 and TRBJ2-7; tentatively, D is TRBD2 (5 bases). Germline V gives CDR1 SGHKS, CDR2 YYEKEE (reference sequence). This CDR3 has 14 residues. V was cut by 4 bases and J by 3 bases, with 14 bases left in between.

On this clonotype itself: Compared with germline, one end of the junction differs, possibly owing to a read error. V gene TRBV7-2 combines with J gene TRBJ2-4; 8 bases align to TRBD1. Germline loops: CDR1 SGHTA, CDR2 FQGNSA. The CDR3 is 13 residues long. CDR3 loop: CASGPAGGYEQCF. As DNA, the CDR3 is TGTGCCAGCGGACCGGCAGGGGGCTACGAGCAGTGCTTC.

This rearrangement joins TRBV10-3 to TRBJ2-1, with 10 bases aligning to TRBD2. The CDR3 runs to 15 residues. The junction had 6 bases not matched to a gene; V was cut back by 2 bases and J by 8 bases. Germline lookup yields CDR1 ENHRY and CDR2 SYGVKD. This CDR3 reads CAISEVGGTSDEQFF. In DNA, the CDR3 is TGTGCCATCAGTGAGGTAGGGGGGACTAGCGATGAGCAGTTCTTC.

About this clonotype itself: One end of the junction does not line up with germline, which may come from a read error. The CDR3 sequence is CASSLTGRAPPHF. CDR3 in DNA: TGTGCCAGCAGTTTAACAGGGAGAGCACCCCCCCACTTT. This chain connects TRBV28 to TRBJ1-6, with D possibly TRBD1 on 6 matching bases. The CDR3 is made up of 13 amino acids. From germline, CDR1 is MDHEN and CDR2 SYDVKM.

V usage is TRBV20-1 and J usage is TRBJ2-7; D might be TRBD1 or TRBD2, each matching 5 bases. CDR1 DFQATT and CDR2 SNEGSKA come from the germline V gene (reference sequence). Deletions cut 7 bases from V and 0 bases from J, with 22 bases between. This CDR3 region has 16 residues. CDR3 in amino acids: CSVPRGEGPSSYEQYF. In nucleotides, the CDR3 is TGCAGTGTTCCCCGTGGAGAGGGGCCGAGCTCCTACGAGCAGTACTTC.

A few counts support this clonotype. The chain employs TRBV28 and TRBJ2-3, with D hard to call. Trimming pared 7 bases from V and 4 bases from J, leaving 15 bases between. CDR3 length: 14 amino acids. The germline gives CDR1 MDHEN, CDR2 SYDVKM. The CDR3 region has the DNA TGTGCCAGCATAAGGGCCCTGAACGCAGATACGCAGTATTTT. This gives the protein CASIRALNADTQYF. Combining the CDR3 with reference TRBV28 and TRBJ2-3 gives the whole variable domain DVKVTQSSRYLVKRTGEKVFLECVQDMDHENMFWYRQDPGLGLRLIYFSYDVKMKEKGDIPEGYSVSREKKERFSLILESASTNQTSMYLCASIRALNADTQYFGPGTRLTVL.